A selection of T cell receptor beta chains follows, all from one sample in a study of cytomegalovirus exposure and HLA in healthy donors. The protocol was immunoSEQ multiplex PCR, while the TCRdb copy is restricted to in-frame clones and leaves out a portion. The sample lists 80,000 or so clones; under 80% were seen once. What was sequenced was PBMCs. These receptors originate from a man aged 55 to 69 in good health and CMV-seropositive. Both conserved end residues are part of each CDR3. Each record gives: clone size, D gene, V gene, J gene, CDR3 DNA, CDR3 protein. D genes are given only for firm matches. Clone size is stated in some rows and not others, as once, few, many or a class when expanded.

size: NA
D: NA
V: TRBV7-9
J: TRBJ2-7
DNA: TGTTCCAGCAGCTTAGGGCTAGCATCTTATTCCTACGAGCAGTACTTC
CDR3: CSSSLGLASYSYEQYF

size: NA
D: NA
V: TRBV7-6
J: TRBJ2-7
DNA: TGTGCCAGCAGCCTAACTCTAAACTCCTACGAGCAGTACTTC
CDR3: CASSLTLNSYEQYF

size: NA
D: TRBD2
V: TRBV15
J: TRBJ2-7
DNA: TGTGCCACCAGCAGGTTTCTTGCTCTAGCGGGGACCTACGAGCAGTACTTC
CDR3: CATSRFLALAGTYEQYF

size: NA
D: NA
V: TRBV4-3
J: TRBJ1-1
DNA: TGCGCCAGCAGCCAAGTTCAGGCAGTGAACACTGAAGCTTTCTTT
CDR3: CASSQVQAVNTEAFF

size: few
D: TRBD1
V: TRBV5-4
J: TRBJ2-3
DNA: TGTGCCAGCAGCCCACAGGGGGCTAGCACAGATACGCAGTATTTT
CDR3: CASSPQGASTDTQYF

size: NA
D: NA
V: TRBV4-1
J: TRBJ2-3
DNA: TGCGCCAGCAGCCCCCTACGACTGCAAGATACGCAGTATTTT
CDR3: CASSPLRLQDTQYF

size: NA
D: NA
V: TRBV4-1
J: TRBJ2-1
DNA: TGCGCCAGCAGCCAAGATTGGGCCGAGCAGTTCTTC
CDR3: CASSQDWAEQFF

size: NA
D: NA
V: TRBV6-1
J: TRBJ1-2
DNA: TGTGCCAGCAGAGACAGGCTAAACTATGGCTACACCTTC
CDR3: CASRDRLNYGYTF

size: NA
D: NA
V: TRBV5-1
J: TRBJ2-2
DNA: TGCGCCAGCAGCTTTAGCGTACCGAACACCGGGGAGCTGTTTTTT
CDR3: CASSFSVPNTGELFF

size: few
D: TRBD1
V: TRBV13
J: TRBJ2-5
DNA: TGTGCCAGCAGCGCGTCCGGGACAGGGGATCCCCAGTACTTC
CDR3: CASSASGTGDPQYF

size: NA
D: TRBD1
V: TRBV28
J: TRBJ2-5
DNA: TGTGCCAGCAGTTTTACAGGACAGGGAACGGAGGCCCAAGAGACCCAGTACTTC
CDR3: CASSFTGQGTEAQETQYF

size: NA
D: TRBD2
V: TRBV5-1
J: TRBJ2-1
DNA: TGCGCCAGCAGCCCTCCGACTAGCGGGAGATACAATGAGCAGTTCTTC
CDR3: CASSPPTSGRYNEQFF

size: NA
D: NA
V: TRBV9
J: TRBJ1-3
DNA: TGTGCCAGCAGCGTGGGGCTTGGACGGACAGTAAGTTTT
CDR3: CASSVGLGRTVSF

size: NA
D: TRBD2
V: TRBV4-2
J: TRBJ2-5
DNA: TGTGCCAGCAGCCGAGGGACTAGCGGTCAAGAGACCCAGTACTTC
CDR3: CASSRGTSGQETQYF

size: NA
D: TRBD1
V: TRBV4-1
J: TRBJ2-5
DNA: TGCGCCAGCGCCGGGACAGAGTACCAAGAGACCCAGTACTTC
CDR3: CASAGTEYQETQYF

size: few
D: NA
V: TRBV19
J: TRBJ2-2
DNA: TGTGCCAGTAGTATAAGGCGGATCTCGAACACCGGGGAGCTGTTTTTT
CDR3: CASSIRRISNTGELFF

size: NA
D: TRBD1
V: TRBV5-1
J: TRBJ1-3
DNA: TGCGCCAGCAGCCTAACAGGGGGACTAAACACCATATATTTT
CDR3: CASSLTGGLNTIYF

size: NA
D: NA
V: TRBV6-6
J: TRBJ2-1
DNA: TGTGCCAGCAGTTACTCGGGGCAGGGTAACAATGAGCAGTTCTTC
CDR3: CASSYSGQGNNEQFF

size: NA
D: TRBD2
V: TRBV11-2
J: TRBJ2-3
DNA: TGTGCCAGCAGCTTAGAGGCCCTAGCGGGAGGCACAGATACGCAGTATTTT
CDR3: CASSLEALAGGTDTQYF

size: few
D: TRBD2
V: TRBV19
J: TRBJ2-2
DNA: TGTGCCAGTAGTCCCCCCGGACTAGCGGGAATCACCGGGGAGCTGTTTTTT
CDR3: CASSPPGLAGITGELFF

size: once
D: TRBD1
V: TRBV7-8
J: TRBJ2-7
DNA: TGTGCCAGCAGCACCCGGGACAGGGGGCCAGTAGCGGCCTACGAGCAGTACTTC
CDR3: CASSTRDRGPVAAYEQYF

size: many
D: TRBD1
V: TRBV5-4
J: TRBJ1-1
DNA: TGTGCCAGCAGCCCTGGACAGGGTTACACTGAAGCTTTCTTT
CDR3: CASSPGQGYTEAFF

size: NA
D: TRBD2
V: TRBV7-6
J: TRBJ2-3
DNA: TGTGCCAGCAGCTCGACTAGCGGGAGGACAGATACGCAGTATTTT
CDR3: CASSSTSGRTDTQYF

size: once
D: TRBD2
V: TRBV15
J: TRBJ2-1
DNA: TGTGCCACCAGCAGAGATTTGCGGGAGGGCCTAAATGAGCAGTTCTTC
CDR3: CATSRDLREGLNEQFF

size: NA
D: NA
V: TRBV18
J: TRBJ1-2
DNA: TGTGCCAGCTCCCGGGTAGAGGAGGCCCGTGGCTACACCTTC
CDR3: CASSRVEEARGYTF

size: NA
D: NA
V: TRBV5-1
J: TRBJ1-6
DNA: TGCGCCAGCAGCTTGGCCGGGGTTTCACCCCTCCACTTT
CDR3: CASSLAGVSPLHF

size: NA
D: TRBD2
V: TRBV13
J: TRBJ2-1
DNA: TGTGCCAGCAGCCTGTATAGCGGGCTTGAGCAGTTCTTC
CDR3: CASSLYSGLEQFF

size: NA
D: TRBD1
V: TRBV6-1
J: TRBJ2-2
DNA: TGTGCCAGCAGCTCGGACAGGGGGTTCACCGGGGAGCTGTTTTTT
CDR3: CASSSDRGFTGELFF

size: few
D: NA
V: TRBV9
J: TRBJ2-3
DNA: TGTGCCAGCAGCAGGGGCGGCACAGATACGCAGTATTTT
CDR3: CASSRGGTDTQYF

size: few
D: TRBD2
V: TRBV6-5
J: TRBJ2-7
DNA: TGTGCCAGCAGTTACTCAGGCGGGAGCTCCTACGAGCAGTACTTC
CDR3: CASSYSGGSSYEQYF

size: NA
D: TRBD1
V: TRBV28
J: TRBJ2-7
DNA: TGTGCCAGCAGTACCCCGGGACAGCCTTTCATATACGAGCAGTACTTC
CDR3: CASSTPGQPFIYEQYF

size: few
D: NA
V: TRBV7-9
J: TRBJ2-1
DNA: TGTTCCAGCAGCCTCGACACAGACAATGAGCAGTTCTTC
CDR3: CSSSLDTDNEQFF

size: NA
D: NA
V: TRBV7-6
J: TRBJ2-1
DNA: TGTGCCAGCAGCTTAGGGGGAGTGGGCCTGGCCTACAATGAGCAGTTCTTC
CDR3: CASSLGGVGLAYNEQFF

size: NA
D: NA
V: TRBV6-1
J: TRBJ2-7
DNA: TGTGCCAGCAACTCTTTTGGACAGACTTCCTACGAGCAGTACTTC
CDR3: CASNSFGQTSYEQYF

size: NA
D: NA
V: TRBV30
J: TRBJ2-2
DNA: TGTGCCTGGAGTGGGCAATTAACGGGGGAGCTGTTTTTT
CDR3: CAWSGQLTGELFF

size: NA
D: TRBD2
V: TRBV9
J: TRBJ2-3
DNA: TGTGCCAGCAGCGGTAGCGGGGGTACCACAGATACGCAGTATTTT
CDR3: CASSGSGGTTDTQYF

size: NA
D: TRBD1
V: TRBV10-3
J: TRBJ1-2
DNA: TGTGCCATCAGTGAGAACGCGGGACAGGGACCTAACTATGGCTACACCTTC
CDR3: CAISENAGQGPNYGYTF

size: NA
D: TRBD2
V: TRBV27
J: TRBJ2-7
DNA: TGTGCCAGCAGTTTTTCCGGGAGGGCCAATGAGCAGTACTTC
CDR3: CASSFSGRANEQYF

size: NA
D: NA
V: TRBV19
J: TRBJ2-5
DNA: TGTGCCAGTACCGGGGGGCTAACACACCAAGAGACCCAGTACTTC
CDR3: CASTGGLTHQETQYF

size: NA
D: NA
V: TRBV2
J: TRBJ2-7
DNA: TGTGCCAGCAGTGCCGAGGGCGAGCAGTACTTC
CDR3: CASSAEGEQYF

size: NA
D: TRBD2
V: TRBV6-1
J: TRBJ2-7
DNA: TGTGCCAGCAGCGGGACTAGCGGGAGCTACGAGCAGTACTTC
CDR3: CASSGTSGSYEQYF

size: NA
D: NA
V: TRBV6-5
J: TRBJ1-1
DNA: TGTGCCAGCAGTCGACGGGACTCAGCCACTGAAGCTTTCTTT
CDR3: CASSRRDSATEAFF

size: NA
D: NA
V: TRBV7-2
J: TRBJ2-3
DNA: TGTGCCAGCAGCTTAGTATCTAGCGGCACAGATACGCAGTATTTT
CDR3: CASSLVSSGTDTQYF

size: NA
D: NA
V: TRBV10-3
J: TRBJ1-2
DNA: TGTGCCATCAGTGAGTCAGGCAGGGGTAACTATGGCTACACCTTC
CDR3: CAISESGRGNYGYTF

size: NA
D: TRBD2
V: TRBV5-1
J: TRBJ2-2
DNA: TGCGCCAGCAGCCGAGCGGGAGATAACACCGGGGAGCTGTTTTTT
CDR3: CASSRAGDNTGELFF

size: NA
D: NA
V: TRBV7-6
J: TRBJ2-1
DNA: TGTGCCAGCAGCTTAAGGGGCCCCGAAAGGGATGAGCAGTTCTTC
CDR3: CASSLRGPERDEQFF

size: NA
D: TRBD2
V: TRBV7-3
J: TRBJ2-1
DNA: TGTGCCAGCAGCCCTTCGACTAGCGGGAGTTTCAATTGGATCTTGGGTGAGCAGTTCTTC
CDR3: CASSPSTSGSFNWILGEQFF

size: NA
D: TRBD1
V: TRBV19
J: TRBJ1-3
DNA: TGTGCCAGTAGTCCGGGACAGGGCTCTGGAAACACCATATATTTT
CDR3: CASSPGQGSGNTIYF

size: few
D: TRBD1
V: TRBV4-2
J: TRBJ2-1
DNA: TGTGCCAGCAGCCAAGTAAACAGGGGCAATGAGCAGTTCTTC
CDR3: CASSQVNRGNEQFF

size: NA
D: NA
V: TRBV19
J: TRBJ2-1
DNA: TGTGCCAGTAGTATCTATTTTGGTTACAATGAGCAGTTCTTC
CDR3: CASSIYFGYNEQFF

size: few
D: NA
V: TRBV5-1
J: TRBJ1-4
DNA: TGCGCCAGCAGCTTGCACCGGGGGGCTAGGAGGGAAAAACTGTTTTTT
CDR3: CASSLHRGARREKLFF

size: NA
D: NA
V: TRBV4-1
J: TRBJ1-5
DNA: TGCGCCAGCAGCCATGGGGGGAAGAATCAGCCCCAGCATTTT
CDR3: CASSHGGKNQPQHF

size: NA
D: NA
V: TRBV5-1
J: TRBJ2-1
DNA: TGCGCCAGCAGCACCGCACCGGATGAGCAGTTCTTC
CDR3: CASSTAPDEQFF

size: NA
D: NA
V: TRBV4-3
J: TRBJ2-7
DNA: TGCGCCAGCAGCCAATACGCAGGGACAATCAACAACGAGCAGTACTTC
CDR3: CASSQYAGTINNEQYF

size: few
D: NA
V: TRBV29-1
J: TRBJ1-1
DNA: TGCAGCGTTGTACCCCAGGGGAACACTGAAGCTTTCTTT
CDR3: CSVVPQGNTEAFF

size: NA
D: NA
V: TRBV5-1
J: TRBJ1-1
DNA: TGCGCCAGCAGTTCGGATCCGGGTTTACGAGCTTTCTTT
CDR3: CASSSDPGLRAFF

size: NA
D: NA
V: TRBV7-2
J: TRBJ2-6
DNA: TGTGCCAGCAGCTATTTTCCGAGACGGGGCTCTGGGGCCAACGTCCTGACTTTC
CDR3: CASSYFPRRGSGANVLTF

size: once
D: NA
V: TRBV2
J: TRBJ1-6
DNA: TGTGCCAGCAATGCAGGACACCCGATGACCTATAATTCACCCCTCCACTTT
CDR3: CASNAGHPMTYNSPLHF